The text below deals with one T cell receptor beta chain. Its antigen remains unidentified. Runs used v3.0 of the immunoSEQ assay and were done at survey level. The target of sequencing was about 40,000-55,000 T-cell genomes per sample. Libraries were prepared by immunoSEQ multiplex PCR; TCRdb keeps only in-frame clonotypes and omits some of them. The sample holds tens of thousands of clones, roughly nine tenths seen once. This entry belongs to a study of long-term antiretroviral therapy in people with HIV. Study-wide results and limits: Records did not include ART adherence, viral resistance or therapy changes. Clonal populations expanded prior to ART predominated within the repertoire at all time points.

HIV-positive participants were all treated in the United States. After removal of 4 bases from V and 2 bases from J, the junction contained 3 bases not matched to a gene. Per germline, CDR1 MRHNA and CDR2 SNTAGT. This CDR3 has 14 residues. Material: unsorted PBMCs, obtained around 5 years before starting antiretroviral therapy. The chain uses TRBV6-4 and TRBJ2-3, with TRBD1 identical over 7 bases. The source of this sequence is a man aged 45 to 65 with HIV. For the CDR3, the DNA is TGTGCCAGCAGTGTAGACAGGGTCACAGATACGCAGTATTTT. Translating it yields CASSVDRVTDTQYF.